The rows below give T cell receptor beta chains drawn from one sample of a study of blood T cells in healthy people across ages. TCRdb recomputed calls from the 5' RACE reads with MiXCR, one row per CDR3 protein. The sample consists of 700,000 to 950,000 distinct CDR3 sequences, approximately 39% of them appearing once. The sequencing sample was made of blood. All receptors come from an older woman in good health. The CDR3 runs from the conserved cysteine through the conserved F or W. The D gene is left open where the match is weak. Clone size, where shown, is once, few, many, or a class for clones that have expanded.

CDR3 DNA: TGCAGTGCTAGAGCCCCACTAGCGGGACCTACTAGCACAGATACGCAGTATTTT
CDR3 protein: CSARAPLAGPTSTDTQYF
clone size: few
J gene: TRBJ2-3
D gene: TRBD2
V gene: TRBV20-1

CDR3 DNA: TGTGCCAGCAGCAAGACTAGCGGGCGCAATGAGCAGTACTTC
CDR3 protein: CASSKTSGRNEQYF
clone size: -
J gene: TRBJ2-7
D gene: TRBD2
V gene: TRBV7-6

CDR3 DNA: TGCAGTGCTAGTAGCGGGGGCCTTTATTCCTCCTACGAGCAGTACTTC
CDR3 protein: CSASSGGLYSSYEQYF
clone size: -
J gene: TRBJ2-7
D gene: TRBD2
V gene: TRBV20-1

CDR3 DNA: TGTGCCAGCAGCTTCGGGGGACGTAGCTCCTACAATGAGCAGTTCTTC
CDR3 protein: CASSFGGRSSYNEQFF
clone size: -
J gene: TRBJ2-1
D gene: -
V gene: TRBV5-6

CDR3 DNA: TGTGCCAGCAAACTTAAGGCCGAGCAGTACTTC
CDR3 protein: CASKLKAEQYF
clone size: -
J gene: TRBJ2-7
D gene: -
V gene: TRBV7-8

CDR3 DNA: TGTGCCAGCAGCCTCCACCGGGCGGGAGTCTCAGATACGCAGTATTTT
CDR3 protein: CASSLHRAGVSDTQYF
clone size: -
J gene: TRBJ2-3
D gene: TRBD2
V gene: TRBV7-2

CDR3 DNA: TGTGCCAGCAGCCCCCTTTCTAGCGGGGGCACAGATACGCAGTATTTT
CDR3 protein: CASSPLSSGGTDTQYF
clone size: -
J gene: TRBJ2-3
D gene: TRBD2
V gene: TRBV7-3

CDR3 DNA: TGTGCCAGCAGGCCCGAGAGCGCAGGGACTAATGAAAAACTGTTTTTT
CDR3 protein: CASRPESAGTNEKLFF
clone size: few
J gene: TRBJ1-4
D gene: -
V gene: TRBV12-3/TRBV12-4

CDR3 DNA: TGCGCCAGCAGCTTGGTGCAGGGCAAGCAGTACTTC
CDR3 protein: CASSLVQGKQYF
clone size: many
J gene: TRBJ2-7
D gene: -
V gene: TRBV5-1

CDR3 DNA: TGTGCCAGCAGCCAAGGACAGGGGGTTCCCAATGAGCAGTTCTTC
CDR3 protein: CASSQGQGVPNEQFF
clone size: few
J gene: TRBJ2-1
D gene: TRBD1
V gene: TRBV3-1

CDR3 DNA: TGTGCCAGCAGCTTATTCGGCGGACCTTCCTTAGAGACCCAGTACTTC
CDR3 protein: CASSLFGGPSLETQYF
clone size: -
J gene: TRBJ2-5
D gene: -
V gene: TRBV13

CDR3 DNA: TGTGCCAGCAGCGTAGCTGGGAGCGGGGTCTACAATGAGCAGTTCTTC
CDR3 protein: CASSVAGSGVYNEQFF
clone size: few
J gene: TRBJ2-1
D gene: TRBD2
V gene: TRBV9

CDR3 DNA: TGCGCCAGCAGCCACGGGGGGCGTGAAGCTTTCTTT
CDR3 protein: CASSHGGREAFF
clone size: few
J gene: TRBJ1-1
D gene: -
V gene: TRBV4-3

CDR3 DNA: TGTGCCAGCAGTTACGGCACGGGTCGGGGGACCCAGTACTTC
CDR3 protein: CASSYGTGRGTQYF
clone size: many
J gene: TRBJ2-5
D gene: -
V gene: TRBV6-2/TRBV6-3

CDR3 DNA: TGTGCCAGCAGTGCTTGGACTAGCGGGGGGCCAGATACGCAGTATTTT
CDR3 protein: CASSAWTSGGPDTQYF
clone size: few
J gene: TRBJ2-3
D gene: TRBD2
V gene: TRBV2

CDR3 DNA: TGTGCCAGCCGGATAGTAGGTAGCGGGAGAGGCTATGAGCAGTTCTTC
CDR3 protein: CASRIVGSGRGYEQFF
clone size: -
J gene: TRBJ2-1
D gene: TRBD2
V gene: TRBV19

CDR3 DNA: TGTGCCAGCAGCTTGGAACTTAGCCCCGGCTACGAGCAGTACTTC
CDR3 protein: CASSLELSPGYEQYF
clone size: many
J gene: TRBJ2-7
D gene: -
V gene: TRBV5-5

CDR3 DNA: TGTGCCTGGAGTGTGTCGCAGAACTACAATGAGCAGTTCTTC
CDR3 protein: CAWSVSQNYNEQFF
clone size: -
J gene: TRBJ2-1
D gene: -
V gene: TRBV30

CDR3 DNA: TGTGCCAGCAGCTTCCCGGGACAGGTCTCTGGGGCCAACGTCCTGACTTTC
CDR3 protein: CASSFPGQVSGANVLTF
clone size: few
J gene: TRBJ2-6
D gene: TRBD1
V gene: TRBV7-9

CDR3 DNA: TGTGCCAGCAGTTACGGCTATGGCTACACCTTC
CDR3 protein: CASSYGYGYTF
clone size: many
J gene: TRBJ1-2
D gene: -
V gene: TRBV12-3/TRBV12-4

CDR3 DNA: TGCGCCAGCAGCCCAGGGGGAAGTGAAAAACTGTTTTTT
CDR3 protein: CASSPGGSEKLFF
clone size: -
J gene: TRBJ1-4
D gene: TRBD1
V gene: TRBV10-1

CDR3 DNA: TGCGCCAGCAGCCCGGGACTAGCGGGTGCCCGCAACAATGAGCAGTTCTTC
CDR3 protein: CASSPGLAGARNNEQFF
clone size: -
J gene: TRBJ2-1
D gene: TRBD2
V gene: TRBV5-1

CDR3 DNA: TGTGCCACCAGTGATCGAGGGGTTCACCAGCCCCAGCATTTT
CDR3 protein: CATSDRGVHQPQHF
clone size: -
J gene: TRBJ1-5
D gene: -
V gene: TRBV24-1

CDR3 DNA: TGCGCCAGCAGCCAGAATGGGGTGAACACTGAAGCTTTCTTT
CDR3 protein: CASSQNGVNTEAFF
clone size: -
J gene: TRBJ1-1
D gene: -
V gene: TRBV5-1

CDR3 DNA: TGTGCCAGCAGCCTTACGGGTGTGGACTCCGGGATCACCTACGAGCAGTACTTC
CDR3 protein: CASSLTGVDSGITYEQYF
clone size: -
J gene: TRBJ2-7
D gene: -
V gene: TRBV27

CDR3 DNA: TGTGCCAGCAGCTTAGCCCCAGAGCAGTTCTTC
CDR3 protein: CASSLAPEQFF
clone size: -
J gene: TRBJ2-1
D gene: -
V gene: TRBV7-2

CDR3 DNA: TGTGCCAGTCTAGCGGGAGCCTACAATGAGCAGTTCTTC
CDR3 protein: CASLAGAYNEQFF
clone size: -
J gene: TRBJ2-1
D gene: TRBD2
V gene: TRBV7-2

CDR3 DNA: TGTGCCAGCAGCTTACTAGCGGGAATCGGCGAGCAGTACTTC
CDR3 protein: CASSLLAGIGEQYF
clone size: -
J gene: TRBJ2-7
D gene: TRBD2
V gene: TRBV7-2

CDR3 DNA: TGTGCCAGCAGCTTAAGCCCCCGAGCACGTGCGGGCACAGATACGCAGTATTTT
CDR3 protein: CASSLSPRARAGTDTQYF
clone size: few
J gene: TRBJ2-3
D gene: -
V gene: TRBV11-2

CDR3 DNA: TGTGCCAGCAGCCCAGGGGGTGAAGCTTTCTTT
CDR3 protein: CASSPGGEAFF
clone size: -
J gene: TRBJ1-1
D gene: TRBD1
V gene: TRBV14

CDR3 DNA: TGTGCCAGCAGTGTAGTAGCGGGGTATGAGCAGTTCTTC
CDR3 protein: CASSVVAGYEQFF
clone size: -
J gene: TRBJ2-1
D gene: TRBD2
V gene: TRBV27

CDR3 DNA: TGTGCCAGCAGCCGAACCAATGAGCAGTTCTTC
CDR3 protein: CASSRTNEQFF
clone size: many
J gene: TRBJ2-1
D gene: -
V gene: TRBV11-2

CDR3 DNA: TGCGCCAGCAGCCAAAGGACAACTCGTGCTAATGAGCAGTTCTTC
CDR3 protein: CASSQRTTRANEQFF
clone size: -
J gene: TRBJ2-1
D gene: -
V gene: TRBV5-1

CDR3 DNA: TGTGCCAGCAGCTTATCCTCTTTACAGGGGGCAGGTCAGCCCCAGCATTTT
CDR3 protein: CASSLSSLQGAGQPQHF
clone size: -
J gene: TRBJ1-5
D gene: TRBD1
V gene: TRBV7-9

CDR3 DNA: TGCGCCAGCAGCGAGGCAGGGAAGCAGCCCCAGCATTTT
CDR3 protein: CASSEAGKQPQHF
clone size: -
J gene: TRBJ1-5
D gene: -
V gene: TRBV5-1

CDR3 DNA: TGTGCCAGCAGTCCGGGACGAGGCGGCTACACCTTC
CDR3 protein: CASSPGRGGYTF
clone size: -
J gene: TRBJ1-2
D gene: -
V gene: TRBV12-3/TRBV12-4

CDR3 DNA: TGTGCCAGCAGCCAGGGTCCGGGGATCTACAATGAGCAGTACTTC
CDR3 protein: CASSQGPGIYNEQYF
clone size: few
J gene: TRBJ2-7
D gene: -
V gene: TRBV3-1

CDR3 DNA: TGCAGCGTTGAAGAGGGGAACGAGCAGTACTTC
CDR3 protein: CSVEEGNEQYF
clone size: medium-sized
J gene: TRBJ2-7
D gene: -
V gene: TRBV29-1

CDR3 DNA: TGTGCCAGCAAAAGCGTGAACACTGAAGCTTTCTTT
CDR3 protein: CASKSVNTEAFF
clone size: few
J gene: TRBJ1-1
D gene: -
V gene: TRBV6-2/TRBV6-3

CDR3 DNA: TGCAGTGCTAGAGATGGTCTAGCGGGAGACCACAATGAGCAGTTCTTC
CDR3 protein: CSARDGLAGDHNEQFF
clone size: many
J gene: TRBJ2-1
D gene: TRBD2
V gene: TRBV20-1

CDR3 DNA: TGTGCCAGCAGCTTAGCCAGGGGACAGTTCTTC
CDR3 protein: CASSLARGQFF
clone size: few
J gene: TRBJ2-1
D gene: -
V gene: TRBV7-2

CDR3 DNA: TGTGCCAGCAGCGTAGCTTTCCGTGAGCGGGAGACCCAGTACTTC
CDR3 protein: CASSVAFRERETQYF
clone size: -
J gene: TRBJ2-5
D gene: -
V gene: TRBV9

CDR3 DNA: TGTGCCAGCAGCTTTGACAGGAGGGATCAGCTTTACACAGATACGCAGTATTTT
CDR3 protein: CASSFDRRDQLYTDTQYF
clone size: -
J gene: TRBJ2-3
D gene: -
V gene: TRBV7-9

CDR3 DNA: TGTGCCACCAGTGATTCTGACAGGCAAGAGACCCAGTACTTC
CDR3 protein: CATSDSDRQETQYF
clone size: many
J gene: TRBJ2-5
D gene: -
V gene: TRBV24-1

CDR3 DNA: TGTGCCAGCAGTTACTCGAGTTCCAGGGTGGGCGAGACCCAGTACTTC
CDR3 protein: CASSYSSSRVGETQYF
clone size: -
J gene: TRBJ2-5
D gene: -
V gene: TRBV6-6

CDR3 DNA: TGTGCCAGCACCCCCCTCGAAGGGCCGGGGCATGAGCAGTTCTTC
CDR3 protein: CASTPLEGPGHEQFF
clone size: few
J gene: TRBJ2-1
D gene: -
V gene: TRBV12-3/TRBV12-4

CDR3 DNA: TGTGCCAGCAGCTTTGCGGGAGAAGGCACCGGGGAGCTGTTTTTT
CDR3 protein: CASSFAGEGTGELFF
clone size: -
J gene: TRBJ2-2
D gene: TRBD2
V gene: TRBV7-6

CDR3 DNA: TGTGCCAGCAGGCCACCGGGACAGGGCTACGAGCAGTACTTC
CDR3 protein: CASRPPGQGYEQYF
clone size: -
J gene: TRBJ2-7
D gene: TRBD1
V gene: TRBV2

CDR3 DNA: TGTGCCAGCAGTGGACAGGGGGCGGCCTACGAGCAGTACTTC
CDR3 protein: CASSGQGAAYEQYF
clone size: few
J gene: TRBJ2-7
D gene: TRBD1
V gene: TRBV6-5

CDR3 DNA: TGCAGCGTTGCGCTGGAATCACGAAACTTGGAACAGTACTTC
CDR3 protein: CSVALESRNLEQYF
clone size: -
J gene: TRBJ2-5
D gene: -
V gene: TRBV29-1

CDR3 DNA: TGCAGTGCCCAACCCGGGACAGGGGACGAAAAACTGTTTTTT
CDR3 protein: CSAQPGTGDEKLFF
clone size: -
J gene: TRBJ1-4
D gene: TRBD1
V gene: TRBV20-1

CDR3 DNA: TGTGCCTGGAGTGTTTGGGGGCAGACCTATGGCTACACCTTC
CDR3 protein: CAWSVWGQTYGYTF
clone size: -
J gene: TRBJ1-2
D gene: -
V gene: TRBV30

CDR3 DNA: TGTGCCAGCAGCCCTAGCGGGGGGGCCCACGAGCAGTACTTC
CDR3 protein: CASSPSGGAHEQYF
clone size: many
J gene: TRBJ2-7
D gene: TRBD2
V gene: TRBV7-2

CDR3 DNA: TGTGCCACCAGCAGTACCGGGACAGGGCGAGGCTACACCTTC
CDR3 protein: CATSSTGTGRGYTF
clone size: -
J gene: TRBJ1-2
D gene: TRBD1
V gene: TRBV15